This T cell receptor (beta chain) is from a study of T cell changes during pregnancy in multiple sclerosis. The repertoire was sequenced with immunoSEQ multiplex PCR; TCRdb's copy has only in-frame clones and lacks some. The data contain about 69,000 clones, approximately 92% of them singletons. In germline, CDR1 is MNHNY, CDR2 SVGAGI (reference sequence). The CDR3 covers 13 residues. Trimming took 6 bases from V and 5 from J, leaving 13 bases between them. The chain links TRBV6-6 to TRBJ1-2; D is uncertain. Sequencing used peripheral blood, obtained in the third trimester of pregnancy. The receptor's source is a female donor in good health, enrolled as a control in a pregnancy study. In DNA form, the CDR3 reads TGTGCCAGCAGCCCGTCGGTTCTTTATGGCTACACCTTC. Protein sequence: CASSPSVLYGYTF.